This record concerns one TCR beta chain sequence. There is no known antigen for this receptor. Base qualities are not provided; no much larger clone lies one nucleotide away. The source of the sample is a study of blood T cell repertoires in COVID-19 (dated by TCRdb to the early 2020s). About the full investigation: Samples from collaborators originated in the United States, Italy and Spain and spanned both the acute and convalescent phases of COVID-19. The samples were drawn from two sources: the first 160 participants of the ongoing ImmuneRACE study, and approximately 1,300 subjects contributed by 6 global collaborators. The material from the prospective study consisted of cDNA or gDNA derived from T cells, B-cell-depleted T cells, or PBMCs. A freely available public database, intended as a resource for researchers studying the immune response to SARS-CoV-2, is where the repertoires were released. Deeply sampled blood TCRbeta repertoires from subjects exposed to, actively infected with, or recovered from COVID-19 were included in the dataset. HLA class I and class II types, where available, came from metadata supplied by the sample provider rather than from assay-based typing. Sample metadata almost always included a de-identified subject ID, COVID-19 status, age in years and sex.

Beyond this particular receptor, the publication reports: How much clinical and demographic metadata was included differed by source and by participant, and the metadata was provided uncurated.

Participants in the prospective study were enrolled through a virtual design, were aged about 18 to 90 years, and lived in 24 United States geographic areas. Cohort assignment in the prospective study relied on participant-reported clinical history from a screening survey and a study questionnaire. For ImmuneRACE Cohort 3, a participant was defined as recovered based on two consecutive negative NP/OP PCR tests, clearance by a healthcare professional, or resolution of symptoms. In the prospective study, mobile phlebotomists collected whole blood, serum and a nasopharyngeal or oropharyngeal swab from each participant. Additional blood draws and questionnaires over an approximately two-month period could optionally be provided by prospective study participants. Prospective study blood samples were shipped either frozen or at room temperature before DNA extraction. The germline V gene sets CDR1 to SGHRS and CDR2 to YFSETQ. The CDR3 contains 14 residues, cysteine and phenylalanine counted. The CDR3 DNA has 42 bases and is translated from base 1. V drops 4 bases and J drops 3 bases, leaving 13 bases in between.

TCRbeta CDR3 regions were amplified from genomic DNA using the immunoSEQ Assay, a bias-controlled multiplex PCR. The paper's processing steps were these. Nucleated cell counts per sample were estimated from amplification of reference gene primers within the assay. To quantify the absolute abundance of each unique TCRbeta CDR3 rearrangement, sequence reads were collapsed and filtered. For each sample, productive Simpson clonality was calculated as the square root of Simpson's diversity index across productive rearrangements. TCRdb took this table from immuneACCESS and kept in-frame rearrangements with V and J called. Such tables lack part of the clones; where checked against another copy, unresolved V genes explain under half of the gap, and the rest is unexplained. V and J calls and clone size are copied from that table; D and trimming were computed from the DNA. This sample has about 290,000 clones in its table, and around 90% of those were observed once. The ten most abundant clones make up 1.5% to 2% of the sample.

The sequenced sample consisted of PBMCs or T cells enriched from blood (not recorded which). The clonotype originates from a woman in her thirties or forties who had recovered from COVID-19. This chain is built from TRBV5-1 and TRBJ1-2, with the identity of the D gene unclear. The nucleotides are TGCGCCAGCAGCATCGGGAAAAGCGACTATGGCTACACCTTC. The translation is CASSIGKSDYGYTF.